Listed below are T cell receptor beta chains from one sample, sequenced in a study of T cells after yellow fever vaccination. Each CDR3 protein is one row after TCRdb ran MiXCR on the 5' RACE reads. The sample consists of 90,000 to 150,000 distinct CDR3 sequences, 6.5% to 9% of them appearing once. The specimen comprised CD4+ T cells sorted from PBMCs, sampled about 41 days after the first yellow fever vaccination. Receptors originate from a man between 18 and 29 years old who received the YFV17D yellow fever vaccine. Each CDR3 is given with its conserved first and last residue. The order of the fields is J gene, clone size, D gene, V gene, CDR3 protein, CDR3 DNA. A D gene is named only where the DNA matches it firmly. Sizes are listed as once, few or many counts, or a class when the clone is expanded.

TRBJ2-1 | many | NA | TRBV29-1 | CSVETRGYEQFF | TGCAGCGTTGAGACTCGAGGCTATGAGCAGTTCTTC
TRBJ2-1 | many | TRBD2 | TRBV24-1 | CATQSRGGRGSNEQFF | TGTGCCACCCAGAGTCGGGGCGGGCGGGGGTCCAATGAGCAGTTCTTC
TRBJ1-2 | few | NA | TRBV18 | CASSPQSLNSRGYTF | TGTGCCAGCTCACCCCAAAGCCTGAACAGTCGGGGCTACACCTTC
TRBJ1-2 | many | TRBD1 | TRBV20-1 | CSARKGTVHNYGYTF | TGCAGTGCTAGAAAAGGGACAGTACATAACTATGGCTACACCTTC
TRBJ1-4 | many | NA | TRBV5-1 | CASTLGTTNEKLFF | TGCGCCAGCACTCTCGGAACAACTAATGAAAAACTGTTTTTT
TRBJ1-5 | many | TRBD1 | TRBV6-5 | CASSSDRGRNQPQHF | TGTGCCAGCAGTTCCGACAGGGGTCGCAATCAGCCCCAGCATTTT
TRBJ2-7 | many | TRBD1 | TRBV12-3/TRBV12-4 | CASVRTGYEQYF | TGTGCCAGCGTCAGGACAGGCTACGAGCAGTACTTC
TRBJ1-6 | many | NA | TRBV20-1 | CSAGSLSYNSPLHF | TGCAGTGCCGGTAGCCTCTCCTATAATTCACCCCTCCACTTT
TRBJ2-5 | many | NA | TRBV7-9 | CASSLDTAGGTQYF | TGTGCCAGCAGCTTAGACACAGCTGGGGGGACCCAGTACTTC
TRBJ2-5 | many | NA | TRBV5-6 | CASSPTWGETQYF | TGTGCCAGCAGCCCTACATGGGGAGAGACCCAGTACTTC
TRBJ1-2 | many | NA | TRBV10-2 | CASTPWQEGGYTF | TGCGCCAGCACCCCGTGGCAGGAGGGGGGCTACACCTTC
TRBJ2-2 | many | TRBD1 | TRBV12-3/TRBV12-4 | CASSSARDRNTGELFF | TGTGCCAGCAGCTCCGCCAGGGACAGAAACACCGGGGAGCTGTTTTTT
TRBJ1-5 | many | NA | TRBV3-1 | CASSQGVGWQPQHF | TGTGCCAGCAGCCAAGGTGTGGGGTGGCAGCCCCAGCATTTT
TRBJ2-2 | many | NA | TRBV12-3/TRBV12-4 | CASSGQQDTGELFF | TGTGCCAGCAGTGGCCAACAAGACACCGGGGAGCTGTTTTTT
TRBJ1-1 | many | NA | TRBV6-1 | CASRQGIQTEAFF | TGTGCCAGCAGACAGGGAATCCAAACTGAAGCTTTCTTT
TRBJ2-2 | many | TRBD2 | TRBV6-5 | CASSYRQTGGGELFF | TGTGCCAGCAGTTACAGGCAGACGGGAGGCGGGGAGCTGTTTTTT
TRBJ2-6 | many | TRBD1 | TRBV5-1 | CASSGGQGPYSGANVLTF | TGCGCCAGCAGCGGAGGACAGGGGCCCTACTCTGGGGCCAACGTCCTGACTTTC
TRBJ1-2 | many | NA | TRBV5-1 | CASSLESGPRYGYTF | TGCGCCAGCAGCTTGGAATCCGGCCCGCGCTATGGCTACACCTTC